These T cell receptor beta chains were read from a single sample in a study of CD8 T cells in ankylosing spondylitis. TCRdb used MiXCR to reprocess the 5' RACE reads, holding one entry per CDR3 protein. Counted here are some 71,000 distinct CDR3 sequences, roughly 5% occurring once; the ten biggest clones make up approximately 2.1%. The sequenced material came from blood, either unsorted or a sorted T cell fraction (not recorded which). The receptors originated from a male donor with ankylosing spondylitis or in good health (not recorded which). Both conserved end residues are part of each CDR3. The D gene is left open where the match is weak.

d_gene | v_gene | CDR3aa
. | TRBV28 | CASSLGGFEQYF
. | TRBV28 | CASRPNRDSYNEQFF
. | TRBV7-2 | CASSSQTAFREKLFF
. | TRBV18 | CASSPMGPNEQFF
TRBD1 | TRBV10-3 | CASWDSYGYTF
. | TRBV28 | CASIKGYEQYF
TRBD2 | TRBV6-5 | CASSYVPGGVYNEQFF
. | TRBV7-2 | CASSLGVGGSYNEQFF
TRBD1 | TRBV7-2 | CASSRAAGTGYNEQFF
. | TRBV12-3/TRBV12-4 | CASSLAVLSNQPQHF
. | TRBV7-8 | CASSFSNSGANQPQHF